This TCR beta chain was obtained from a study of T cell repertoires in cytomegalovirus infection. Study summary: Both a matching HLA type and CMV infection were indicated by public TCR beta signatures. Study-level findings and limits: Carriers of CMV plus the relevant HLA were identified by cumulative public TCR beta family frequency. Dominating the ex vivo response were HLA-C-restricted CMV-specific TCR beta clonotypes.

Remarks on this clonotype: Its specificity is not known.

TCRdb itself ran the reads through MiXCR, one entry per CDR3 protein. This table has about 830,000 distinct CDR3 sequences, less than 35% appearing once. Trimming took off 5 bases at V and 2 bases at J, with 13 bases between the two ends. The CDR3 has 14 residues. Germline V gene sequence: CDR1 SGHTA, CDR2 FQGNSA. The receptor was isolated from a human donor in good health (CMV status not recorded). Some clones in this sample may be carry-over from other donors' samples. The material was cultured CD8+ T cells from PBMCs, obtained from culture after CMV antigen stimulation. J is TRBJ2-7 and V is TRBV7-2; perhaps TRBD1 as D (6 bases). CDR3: CASSPGERTYEQYV. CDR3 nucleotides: TGTGCCAGCAGCCCAGGGGAGAGGACCTACGAGCAGTACGTC.